Listed below are T cell receptor beta chains from one sample, sequenced in a study of control samples from healthy donors and cancer patients. Some clones are missing from TCRdb's copy, which holds only in-frame ones; the method was immunoSEQ multiplex PCR. The table lists approximately 150,000 clones, under 90% of them singletons. Material for sequencing was PBMCs. These receptors came from a man aged 50 to 60 with head and neck cancer. Both conserved end residues are part of each CDR3. D genes are given only for firm matches.

v_gene: TRBV24-1
j_gene: TRBJ2-7
d_gene: -
CDR3nt: TGTGCCACCAGTGATTCCTCCTTAGGCGAGCAGTACTTC
CDR3aa: CATSDSSLGEQYF

v_gene: TRBV27
j_gene: TRBJ2-2
d_gene: TRBD2
CDR3nt: TGTGCCAGCAGTTCCAATCCTAGCGGGGGGGCCGCCGGGGAGCTGTTTTTT
CDR3aa: CASSSNPSGGAAGELFF

v_gene: TRBV28
j_gene: TRBJ1-5
d_gene: -
CDR3nt: TGTGCCAGCAGTTTGGGGGGACCCCAGCATTTT
CDR3aa: CASSLGGPQHF

v_gene: TRBV6-2/TRBV6-3
j_gene: TRBJ2-1
d_gene: TRBD1
CDR3nt: TGTGCCAGCAGTTCCGCCGGGACAGGGGCGAATGAGCAGTTCTTC
CDR3aa: CASSSAGTGANEQFF

v_gene: TRBV28
j_gene: TRBJ1-2
d_gene: -
CDR3nt: TGTGCCAGCAGTTCCGGGCAGGAAACATATGGCTACACCTTC
CDR3aa: CASSSGQETYGYTF

v_gene: TRBV30
j_gene: TRBJ2-7
d_gene: -
CDR3nt: TGTGCCTGGAGTGTAGTGAGGGAGCAGTACTTC
CDR3aa: CAWSVVREQYF

v_gene: TRBV5-1
j_gene: TRBJ1-6
d_gene: -
CDR3nt: TGCGCCAGCAGCTTGGACAGGGATAATTCACCCCTCCACTTT
CDR3aa: CASSLDRDNSPLHF

v_gene: TRBV4-2
j_gene: TRBJ2-1
d_gene: -
CDR3nt: TGTGCCAGCAGCCAAGTGACTGGCGGGGAATACAATGAGCAGTTCTTC
CDR3aa: CASSQVTGGEYNEQFF

v_gene: TRBV10-3
j_gene: TRBJ2-1
d_gene: TRBD2
CDR3nt: TGTGCCATCAGTGAGTCGTGGGGAGGGGCAGAGCAGTTCTTC
CDR3aa: CAISESWGGAEQFF

v_gene: TRBV2
j_gene: TRBJ1-1
d_gene: -
CDR3nt: TGTGCCAGCTCCGTAGGTCGTTCGAAAGCTTTCTTT
CDR3aa: CASSVGRSKAFF

v_gene: TRBV27
j_gene: TRBJ2-7
d_gene: -
CDR3nt: TGTGCCAGCAGACCCACTCTAGCTGGCTACGAGCAGTACTTC
CDR3aa: CASRPTLAGYEQYF

v_gene: TRBV24-1
j_gene: TRBJ2-5
d_gene: TRBD2
CDR3nt: TGTGCCACCAAAAGCGGGGGCCAAGAGACCCAGTACTTC
CDR3aa: CATKSGGQETQYF

v_gene: TRBV10-2
j_gene: TRBJ1-2
d_gene: -
CDR3nt: TGCGCCAGCAGTGAGTTCCAGTTGGGGGTTTATGGCTACACCTTC
CDR3aa: CASSEFQLGVYGYTF

v_gene: TRBV18
j_gene: TRBJ1-1
d_gene: -
CDR3nt: TGTGCCAGCTCACCAGGAGGGGTCCCGGACACTGAAGCTTTCTTT
CDR3aa: CASSPGGVPDTEAFF

v_gene: TRBV5-1
j_gene: TRBJ2-1
d_gene: -
CDR3nt: TGCGCCAGCAGCTTGTTACAGGGTCGGGGATCCTACAATGAGCAGTTCTTC
CDR3aa: CASSLLQGRGSYNEQFF

v_gene: TRBV3-1/TRBV3-2
j_gene: TRBJ1-1
d_gene: -
CDR3nt: TGTGCCAGCAGCCCAACAGACGGTTCTGAAGCTTTCTTT
CDR3aa: CASSPTDGSEAFF

v_gene: TRBV11-2
j_gene: TRBJ1-1
d_gene: -
CDR3nt: TGTGCCAGCAGCTTATTTCAGGGGGAAGCTTTCTTT
CDR3aa: CASSLFQGEAFF